Shown below are 7 T cell receptor beta chains from a single sample sequenced in a study of T cells in Graves' hyperthyroidism and ophthalmopathy. RNA transcripts gave rise to amplified TCR beta CDR3 regions. The HTBI primer set drove a first-round RT-PCR of the TCR CDR3. In TCRdb, the multiplex PCR reads were re-called with MiXCR into one record per CDR3 protein. Here the sample spans 400,000 to 600,000 distinct CDR3 sequences, about 20% being singletons. Sequencing was done on a sample of blood. The source is a man aged 18-30 years with Graves' hyperthyroidism.

This clonotype was detected many times. This chain uses TRBV12-5 with TRBJ1-1, with 7 bases lining up with TRBD1. The CDR3 runs 13 residues. CDR1 LGHNT and CDR2 FRNRAP come from the germline V gene. V dropped 1 base and J dropped 7; count of bases not matched to a gene: 3. CDR3 sequence reads: CASGLGGQYEAFF. The CDR3 region has the DNA TGTGCTAGTGGTTTGGGGGGACAGTATGAAGCTTTCTTT. The entire variable domain, with the rest obtained from reference TRBV12-5 and TRBJ1-1, is as follows: DARVTQTPRHKVTEMGQEVTMRCQPILGHNTVFWYRQTMMQGLELLAYFRNRAPLDDSGMPKDRFSAEMPDATLATLKIQPSEPRDSAVYFCASGLGGQYEAFFGQGTRLTVV.

The chain couples TRBV24-1 to TRBJ2-2, with TRBD1 matching over 7 bases. V was pared by 2 bases and J by 1 base, with 3 bases of the junction left unmatched. Germline V lookup: CDR1 KGHDR, CDR2 SFDVKD. The CDR3 runs 16 residues. CDR3 sequence reads: CATSDWRQGNTGELFF. The CDR3 DNA reads TGTGCCACCAGTGATTGGCGACAGGGGAACACCGGGGAGCTGTTTTTT.

This clonotype was observed at least ten times. The genes are TRBV7-8 and TRBJ2-5; D uncertain. Trimming took 1 base from V and 3 from J, leaving 15 bases between them. The germline gives CDR1 SGHVS, CDR2 FQNEAQ. There are 16 residues in the CDR3. The CDR3 here is CASSLEDPWAEETQYF. CDR3 in DNA: TGTGCCAGCAGCTTAGAGGACCCCTGGGCAGAAGAGACCCAGTACTTC.

This chain uses TRBV19 with TRBJ2-7, with D possibly TRBD2 on 5 matching bases. The CDR3 has 14 amino acids. The germline V and J ends were trimmed by 5 bases and 3 bases, with 14 bases remaining between them. Per the germline V gene, CDR1 is LNHDA and CDR2 is SQIVND (reference sequence). The CDR3 sequence is CASSPQMGDYEQYF. The CDR3 DNA sequence: TGTGCCAGTAGTCCCCAGATGGGAGACTACGAGCAGTACTTC.

The V gene is TRBV5-1, the J gene TRBJ2-5; 10 bases fit TRBD1. The CDR3 totals 16 residues. Per germline, CDR1 SGHRS and CDR2 YFSETQ. The V and J ends lost 10 bases and 1 base, in that order; junction bases with no gene match: 13. The CDR3 coding sequence is TGCGCCTGTAAACTCGGGACAGGGGACTTCCAAGAGACCCAGTACTTC. Encoded protein: CACKLGTGDFQETQYF.

This clonotype has a count of ten or more. This chain joins TRBV11-1 and TRBJ2-7; TRBD2 might be the D (6 bases). This CDR3 has 14 amino acids. Per the germline V gene, CDR1 is SGHAT and CDR2 is FQDESV (reference sequence). V shed 5 bases and J shed 10 bases, with 21 bases lying between them. The CDR3 reads CASSPGTPLLSQYF. CDR3 DNA sequence: TGTGCCAGCAGCCCCGGGACTCCCCTTCTATCTCAGTACTTC.

The chain employs TRBV7-8 and TRBJ2-6; D not certain. Per germline, CDR1 SGHVS and CDR2 FQNEAQ. This CDR3 is 15 amino acids long. Trimming removed 3 bases from V and 0 bases from J, with 6 bases in between. This CDR3 is CASSFFSSGANVLTF. Here the CDR3 DNA reads TGTGCCAGCAGCTTCTTCAGCTCTGGGGCCAACGTCCTGACTTTC.